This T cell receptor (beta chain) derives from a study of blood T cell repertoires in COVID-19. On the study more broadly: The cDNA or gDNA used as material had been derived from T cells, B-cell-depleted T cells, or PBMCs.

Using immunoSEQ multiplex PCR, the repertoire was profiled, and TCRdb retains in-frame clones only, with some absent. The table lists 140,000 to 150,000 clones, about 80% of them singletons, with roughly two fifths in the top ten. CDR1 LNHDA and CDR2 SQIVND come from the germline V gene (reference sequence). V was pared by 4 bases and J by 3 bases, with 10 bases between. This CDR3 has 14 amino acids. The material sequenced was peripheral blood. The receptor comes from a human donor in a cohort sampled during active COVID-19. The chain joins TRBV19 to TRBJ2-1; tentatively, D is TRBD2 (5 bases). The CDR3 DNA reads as TGTGCCAGTAGTACGCCAGGACTCTACAATGAGCAGTTCTTC. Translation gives CASSTPGLYNEQFF. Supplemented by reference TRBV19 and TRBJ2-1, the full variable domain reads DGGITQSPKYLFRKEGQNVTLSCEQNLNHDAMYWYRQDPGQGLRLIYYSQIVNDFQKGDIAEGYSVSREKKESFPLTVTSAQKNPTAFYLCASSTPGLYNEQFFGPGTRLTVL.